These 15 T cell receptor beta chains were sequenced from one sample in a study of blood T cell repertoires in COVID-19. Profiling relied on immunoSEQ multiplex PCR, and the TCRdb table lists in-frame clones only, not all of them. This table has fewer than 400,000 clones, around nine tenths appearing once. The sample taken for sequencing was PBMCs or T cells enriched from blood (not recorded which). These receptors were collected from a man in his 60s who had recovered from COVID-19.

This chain joins TRBV27 and TRBJ2-7; TRBD2 agrees at 7 bases. V gave up 5 bases and J gave up 4 bases; unmatched junction bases: 5. CDR1 and CDR2 from the germline V gene are MNHEY and SMNVEV (reference sequence). The CDR3 loop spans 13 amino acids. The CDR3: CASSLREKYEQYF. For the CDR3, the DNA is TGTGCCAGCAGTCTGCGGGAGAAATACGAGCAGTACTTC.

This chain uses TRBV5-6 with TRBJ2-7; 7 positions match TRBD2. CDR1 SGHDT and CDR2 YYEEEE come from the germline V gene. V lost 1 base to trimming and J lost 6 bases; unmatched junction nucleotides: 13. The CDR3 has 16 amino acids. The CDR3 DNA reads TGTGCCAGCAGCTTGTCTGGGGGAGGGCCCTTTGGCGAGCAGTACTTC. It codes for CASSLSGGGPFGEQYF. Full variable domain (remainder filled in from reference TRBV5-6 and TRBJ2-7): DAGVTQSPTHLIKTRGQQVTLRCSPKSGHDTVSWYQQALGQGPQFIFQYYEEEERQRGNFPDRFSGHQFPNYSSELNVNALLLGDSALYLCASSLSGGGPFGEQYFGPGTRLTVT.

This chain joins TRBV19 and TRBJ1-1; TRBD1 matches at 7 bases. CDR1 LNHDA and CDR2 SQIVND come from the germline V gene (reference sequence). V trimming: 3 bases; J trimming: 5 bases; junction bases outside the gene matches: 9. There are 15 residues in the CDR3. The CDR3 DNA reads TGTGCCAGTAGTATTTTAAGGGACAGTGGGACTGAAGCTTTCTTT. This codes for CASSILRDSGTEAFF.

The chain combines TRBV6-2 or TRBV6-3 with TRBJ2-1; no clear D. The CDR3 is made up of 11 amino acids. Germline V gene data show CDR1 as MNHEY and CDR2 as SVGEGT. V lost 2 bases, J lost 8 bases, and 4 bases lay in between. CDR3 nucleotides: TGTGCCAGCAGTTACCAGTATGAGCAGTTCTTC. Translating it yields CASSYQYEQFF.

V and J are TRBV18 and TRBJ2-7, with D unclear. Looked up from germline, CDR1 is KGHSH and CDR2 is LQKENI. The ends were cut back, 2 bases at V and 2 bases at J, with 10 bases in the middle. The CDR3 has 14 amino acids. The DNA of the CDR3 is TGTGCCAGCTCACCAATGTGGCAGGCCTACGAGCAGTACTTC. Translation: CASSPMWQAYEQYF.

The V call is TRBV23-1, the J call TRBJ2-3; 12 bases fit TRBD2. TRBV23-1 is treated as an ORF (open reading frame) with a function not yet certain. The CDR3 sequence is 18 residues long. Trimming at V came to 2 bases and at J to 4 bases, leaving 10 bases not matched to a gene. Here the CDR3 reads CASSQAKRLAGVPDTQYF. The CDR3 DNA reads as TGCGCCAGCAGTCAAGCAAAACGACTAGCGGGAGTGCCAGATACGCAGTATTTT.

J is TRBJ2-7 and V is TRBV6-5; TRBD1 matches 10 bases. This CDR3 has 15 amino acids. Germline values: CDR1 MNHEY, CDR2 SVGAGI. V lost 5 bases, J lost 6 bases, and 10 bases stayed unmatched. CDR3 protein: CASSKTGTGAVEQYF. The CDR3 nucleotides are TGTGCCAGCAGTAAGACCGGGACAGGGGCCGTCGAGCAGTACTTC.

The chain links TRBV29-1 to TRBJ1-1; D is possibly TRBD1 (5 bases). Deletions cut 8 bases from V and 10 bases from J, with 20 bases between. The CDR3 extends over 12 amino acids. Germline assignment: CDR1 SQVTM and CDR2 ANQGSEA. Written as DNA, the CDR3 is TGCAGCATACAGGCCATGCAGTCGCGAGCTTTCTTT. Amino acids: CSIQAMQSRAFF.

The chain is built from TRBV27 and TRBJ2-7, with 10 bases identical to TRBD1. CDR3 length: 15 amino acids. The V and J ends lost 5 bases and 1 base, in that order; junction bases with no gene match: 5. Germline lookup yields CDR1 MNHEY and CDR2 SMNVEV (reference sequence). The CDR3, as DNA: TGTGCCAGCAGTCCCAGGACAGGGGGGTCCTACGAGCAGTACTTC. Translation gives CASSPRTGGSYEQYF.

This clone has only one observation. The chain is built from TRBV18 and TRBJ1-4; no reliable D call. Looked up from germline, CDR1 is KGHSH and CDR2 is LQKENI. V lost 3 bases, J lost 8 bases, and 13 bases lay in between. The CDR3 spans 14 residues. CDR3 in amino acids: CASSPTGVREKLFF. The DNA for the CDR3 is TGTGCCAGCTCACCCACCGGGGTTCGCGAAAAACTGTTTTTT.

The chain couples TRBV15 to TRBJ1-2; D gene unclear. Germline V gene data show CDR1 as LNHNV and CDR2 as YYDKDF (reference sequence). This CDR3 has 14 amino acids. Trimming left V 0 bases short and J 6 bases short, with 11 bases between. The chain's CDR3 is CATSRDWADHGYTF. The CDR3 nucleotides are TGTGCCACCAGCAGAGATTGGGCAGATCATGGCTACACCTTC.

V is TRBV28 and J is TRBJ2-7; 9 bases line up with TRBD2. The trim removed 5 bases at V and 3 bases at J, leaving 14 bases unmatched. This CDR3 comprises 17 residues. CDR1 MDHEN and CDR2 SYDVKM come from the germline V gene. The DNA for the CDR3 is TGTGCCAGCAGTATAGGCCTCCCGACTAGCGGTTTCTACGAGCAGTACTTC. It codes for CASSIGLPTSGFYEQYF.

J is TRBJ1-2 and V is TRBV19; TRBD1 agrees at 9 bases. The CDR3 totals 14 residues. Trimming at V came to 4 bases and at J to 8 bases, leaving 8 bases not matched to a gene. In germline, CDR1 is LNHDA, CDR2 SQIVND (reference sequence). The chain's CDR3 is CASSTQQGARGYTF. The CDR3 bases are TGTGCCAGTAGTACTCAACAGGGGGCGAGAGGCTACACCTTC.

Ten or more counts support this clone. V usage is TRBV6-1 and J usage is TRBJ1-2; D ambiguous. V lost 2 bases, J lost 7 bases, and 11 bases lay in between. Germline CDR1 and CDR2: MNHNS and SASEGT. The CDR3 has 13 amino acids. Written as DNA, the CDR3 is TGTGCCAGCAGTGAACTAGTCGGTGCTGGCTACACCTTC. It codes for CASSELVGAGYTF.

The V call is TRBV28, the J call TRBJ2-7; 7 positions match TRBD1. This CDR3 region has 15 residues. The trim removed 6 bases at V and 0 bases at J, leaving 8 bases unmatched. Germline values: CDR1 MDHEN, CDR2 SYDVKM. CDR3 sequence reads: CASSRRDSFSYEQYF. In DNA, the CDR3 is TGTGCCAGCAGCCGCCGGGACAGCTTCTCCTACGAGCAGTACTTC.